The 18 T cell receptor beta chains listed next were all sequenced from one sample in a study of regulatory T cells in long-lasting Graves disease. The time point is: newly diagnosed GD, antithyroid drugs for less than 3 months. From PBMCs, RNA was extracted and then used to make the TCR library. CDR3 regions were amplified by Arm-PCR using iRepertoire HTBI primers to build TCR beta libraries. TCRdb ran MiXCR on the multiplex PCR reads and lists one entry per CDR3 protein. The data hold roughly 380,000 distinct CDR3 sequences, with about a sixth observed a single time. Separately, the same data were catalogued under a study of T cells in Graves' hyperthyroidism and ophthalmopathy.

The sample was peripheral blood mononuclear cells (PBMCs), taken at new diagnosis, from a patient treated with antithyroid drugs. Every receptor here comes from a man aged 35 to 55 with Graves disease.

This clonotype was counted ten times or more. The chain carries TRBV27 and TRBJ2-7, with D maybe TRBD1 (5 bases). The CDR3 consists of 16 residues. Trimming pared 1 base from V and 0 bases from J, leaving 13 bases between. Germline V CDR1 and CDR2: MNHEY, SMNVEV (reference sequence). As DNA, the CDR3 is TGTGCCAGCAGTTTATTGGGCAGGGATAGCTCCTACGAGCAGTACTTC. Its protein is CASSLLGRDSSYEQYF.

Many counts were recorded for this clonotype. The rearrangement joins TRBV20-1 to TRBJ1-1, with 10 bases identical to TRBD1. The CDR3 loop spans 18 amino acids. CDR1 DFQATT and CDR2 SNEGSKA come from the germline V gene (reference sequence). The V and J ends lost 6 bases and 0 bases, in that order; junction bases with no gene match: 16. Here the CDR3 reads CSAHPQRDRGLMNTEAFF. The CDR3 bases are TGCAGTGCCCACCCCCAACGGGACAGGGGACTTATGAACACTGAAGCTTTCTTT.

Only a few counts were recorded for this clonotype. The chain is built from TRBV20-1 and TRBJ2-3, with 14 bases lining up with TRBD2. The CDR3 contains 15 residues. The ends lost 4 bases at V and 2 bases at J; junction bases unmatched: 2. Germline-derived CDR1 and CDR2 are DFQATT and SNEGSKA (reference sequence). The CDR3 DNA sequence: TGCAGTGCTACGACTAGCGGGGGGGCCACAGATACGCAGTATTTT. Translation: CSATTSGGATDTQYF.

This clonotype was detected a few times. The genes are TRBV6-1 and TRBJ2-2; possibly TRBD1 for D (6 bases). The CDR3 covers 13 residues. The germline V gene encodes CDR1 MNHNS and CDR2 SASEGT. V lost 5 bases, J lost 8 bases, and 12 bases lay in between. The CDR3 spells CASSQTGSGELFF. The CDR3 DNA follows: TGTGCCAGCAGTCAGACAGGTTCGGGGGAGCTGTTTTTT.

This clonotype was counted ten times or more. This rearrangement joins TRBV6-2 or TRBV6-3 to TRBJ2-3; 10 bases fit TRBD1. This CDR3 comprises 14 residues. J gave up 6 bases and V 6 bases, and 6 bases lay outside the gene matches. Germline CDR1 and CDR2: MNHEY and SVGEGT. CDR3 in DNA: TGTGCCAGCAGGGGGGACAGGGGACTTGATACGCAGTATTTT. This codes for CASRGDRGLDTQYF.

J is TRBJ2-3 and V is TRBV7-9, with unresolved D. The germline CDR1 and CDR2 sequences are SEHNR and FQNEAQ (reference sequence). There are 17 residues in the CDR3. Trimming took off 5 bases at V and 6 bases at J, with 24 bases between the two ends. CDR3 nucleotide sequence: TGTGCCAGCAGCCCACGAACTCCTGGCTTCCACGGGGATACGCAGTATTTT. This encodes CASSPRTPGFHGDTQYF.

On this clonotype: A far larger clone is one base from this, pointing to a likely read error. This sequence joins TRBV2 and TRBJ2-7, with D possibly TRBD1 on 6 matching bases. Trimming cost V 7 bases and J 7 bases, with 20 bases left between them. CDR1 and CDR2 from the germline V gene are SNHLY and FYNNEI. The CDR3 has 14 amino acids. The CDR3 bases are TGTGCCAGCAAGGGGGTCGAGGCCTACAATGAGCAGTACTTC. Its translation is CASKGVEAYNEQYF.

This clonotype was observed a few times. The chain recombines TRBV5-5 with TRBJ2-7; 11 nucleotides align to TRBD2. The V gene end was trimmed by 4 bases and the J gene end by 0 bases; junction bases not matched to a gene: 6. CDR3 size: 16 residues. Germline loops: CDR1 SGHKS, CDR2 YYEKEE (reference sequence). The CDR3 coding sequence is TGTGCCAGCAGCATTACTAGCGGGGGTTTCTCCTACGAGCAGTACTTC. Translated: CASSITSGGFSYEQYF. The full variable domain, in which reference TRBV5-5 and TRBJ2-7 provide the parts outside the CDR3, is DAGVTQSPTHLIKTRGQQVTLRCSPISGHKSVSWYQQVLGQGPQFIFQYYEKEERGRGNFPDRFSARQFPNYSSELNVNALLLGDSALYLCASSITSGGFSYEQYFGPGTRLTVT.

In regard to this clonotype: It may be a read error: a sequence one base away is much more abundant. This sequence joins TRBV10-3 and TRBJ2-7, with no clear D. Germline V CDR1 and CDR2: ENHRY, SYGVKD. This CDR3 is built from 12 residues. The CDR3 sequence is CASTWGSYKQYF. The CDR3, as DNA: TGTGCCAGCACGTGGGGATCCTACAAGCAGTACTTC.

In its sample, this clonotype was seen many times. J is TRBJ2-2 and V is TRBV28; 7 bases fit TRBD1. The CDR3 runs to 18 residues. The germline CDR1 and CDR2 sequences are MDHEN and SYDVKM. J lost 3 bases, V lost 3 bases, and 13 bases had no gene match. For the CDR3, the DNA is TGTGCCAGCAGTTTTCCCCCATATCGCAGGGGGTACACCGGGGAGCTGTTTTTT. Its protein product is CASSFPPYRRGYTGELFF.

This clonotype was recorded at least ten times. In DNA, the CDR3 is TGTGCCATCAGTTGGGACAGGGGGACAGATACGCAGTATTTT. Translating it yields CAISWDRGTDTQYF. The genes are TRBV10-3 and TRBJ2-3, with 11 bases aligning to TRBD1. The length of the CDR3 is 14 residues. Germline-derived CDR1 and CDR2 are ENHRY and SYGVKD. The junction had 1 base not matched to a gene; V was cut back by 5 bases and J by 3 bases.

V usage is TRBV29-1 and J usage is TRBJ2-7; tentatively, D is TRBD1 (5 bases). This CDR3 has 14 residues. In germline, CDR1 is SQVTM, CDR2 ANQGSEA. Trimming removed 0 bases at V and 0 bases at J, with 9 bases between. The CDR3 sequence is CSVEDQGTSYEQYF. CDR3 bases: TGCAGCGTTGAAGATCAGGGTACCTCCTACGAGCAGTACTTC.

This sequence joins TRBV7-9 and TRBJ1-2, with D unclear. Germline CDR1 SEHNR, CDR2 FQNEAQ (reference sequence). The CDR3 spans 12 residues. The V gene lost 7 bases and the J gene lost 2 bases, with 8 bases spanning the gap. CDR3 sequence reads: CASNGGNYGYTF. The CDR3, as DNA: TGTGCCAGCAATGGAGGGAACTATGGCTACACCTTC.

This chain connects TRBV20-1 to TRBJ2-3, with 13 nucleotides matching TRBD2. The trim removed 2 bases at V and 3 bases at J, leaving 2 bases unmatched. There are 15 residues in the CDR3. Germline assignment: CDR1 DFQATT and CDR2 SNEGSKA (reference sequence). CDR3 coding DNA: TGCAGTGCTAGAAGACTAGCGGGGGGAACAGATACGCAGTATTTT. It specifies CSARRLAGGTDTQYF.

The chain combines TRBV5-1 with TRBJ2-5; D gene uncertain. The germline CDR1 and CDR2 sequences are SGHRS and YFSETQ. The length of the CDR3 is 15 residues. Between the trimmed V and J ends, which lost 4 bases and 3 bases, there was a span of 16 bases. In DNA form, the CDR3 reads TGCGCCAGCAGCACACGAACTGGTTGGGAAGAGACCCAGTACTTC. Protein product: CASSTRTGWEETQYF.

This clonotype was seen at least ten times. The rearrangement links TRBV6-1 to TRBJ2-7; no definite D call. Per the germline V gene, CDR1 is MNHNS and CDR2 is SASEGT. This CDR3 contains 10 residues. V was shortened by 7 bases and J by 4 bases, with 5 bases between the two germline ends. CDR3: CASNRYEQYF. The CDR3 DNA reads as TGTGCCAGCAATCGATACGAGCAGTACTTC.

This clonotype was seen ten or more times. The gene calls are TRBV3-1 and TRBJ2-2; D unclear. V was pared by 1 base and J by 4 bases, with 4 bases between. The CDR3 has 13 residues. The germline V gene has CDR1 LGHDT and CDR2 YNNKEL (reference sequence). The CDR3 nucleotides are TGTGCCAGCAGCCAAGCTGCCACCGGGGAGCTGTTTTTT. Its protein product is CASSQAATGELFF.

The chain employs TRBV2 and TRBJ1-2, with no clear D. Germline assignment: CDR1 SNHLY and CDR2 FYNNEI. The V end was cut by 5 bases, the J end by 1 base, with 5 bases between. The CDR3 contains 12 residues. Written as DNA, the CDR3 is TGTGCCAGCAGTATGATTAACTATGGCTACACCTTC. Translated, it gives CASSMINYGYTF.